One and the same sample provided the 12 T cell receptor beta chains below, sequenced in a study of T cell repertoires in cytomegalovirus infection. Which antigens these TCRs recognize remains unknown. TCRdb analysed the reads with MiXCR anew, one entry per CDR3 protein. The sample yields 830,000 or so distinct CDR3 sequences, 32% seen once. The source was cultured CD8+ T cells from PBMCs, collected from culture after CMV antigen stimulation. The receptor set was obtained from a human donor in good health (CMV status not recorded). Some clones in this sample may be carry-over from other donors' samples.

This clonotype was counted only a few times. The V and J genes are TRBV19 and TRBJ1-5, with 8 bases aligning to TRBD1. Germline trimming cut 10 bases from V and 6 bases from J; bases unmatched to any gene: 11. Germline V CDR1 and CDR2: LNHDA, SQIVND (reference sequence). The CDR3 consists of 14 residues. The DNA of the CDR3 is TGTGCCACCATGACAGGGGCGGGTAGTCAGCCCCAGCATTTT. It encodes CATMTGAGSQPQHF.

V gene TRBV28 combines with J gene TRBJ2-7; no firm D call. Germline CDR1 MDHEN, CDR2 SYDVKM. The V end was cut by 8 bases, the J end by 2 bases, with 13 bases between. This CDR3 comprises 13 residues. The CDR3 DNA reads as TGTGCCAGCGCGCCCCTCGGCCCCTACGAGCAGTACGTC. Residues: CASAPLGPYEQYV.

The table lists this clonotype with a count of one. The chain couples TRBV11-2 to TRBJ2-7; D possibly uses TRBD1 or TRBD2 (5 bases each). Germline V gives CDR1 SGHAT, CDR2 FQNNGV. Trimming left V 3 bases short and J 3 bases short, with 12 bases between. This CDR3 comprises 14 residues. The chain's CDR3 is CASSLGPINYEQYF. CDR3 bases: TGTGCCAGCAGCTTGGGACCGATCAACTACGAGCAGTACTTC.

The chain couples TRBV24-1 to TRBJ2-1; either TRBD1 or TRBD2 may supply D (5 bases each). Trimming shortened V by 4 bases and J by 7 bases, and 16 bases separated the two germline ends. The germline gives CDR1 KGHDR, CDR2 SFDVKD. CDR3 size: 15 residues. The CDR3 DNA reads TGTGCCACCAGTGAACGGACGGGGAAGGGGAATGAGCAGTTCTTC. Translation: CATSERTGKGNEQFF.

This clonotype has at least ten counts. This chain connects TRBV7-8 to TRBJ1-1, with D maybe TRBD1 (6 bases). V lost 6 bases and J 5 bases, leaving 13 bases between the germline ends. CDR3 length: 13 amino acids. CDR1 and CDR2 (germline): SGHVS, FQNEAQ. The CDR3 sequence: CASRLAQGTEAFF. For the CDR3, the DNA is TGTGCCAGCAGGCTGGCACAGGGAACTGAAGCTTTCTTT. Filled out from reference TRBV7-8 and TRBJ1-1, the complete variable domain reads GAGVSQSPRYKVAKRGQDVALRCDPISGHVSLFWYQQALGQGPEFLTYFQNEAQLDKSGLPSDRFFAERPEGSVSTLKIQRTQQEDSAVYLCASRLAQGTEAFFGQGTRLTVV.

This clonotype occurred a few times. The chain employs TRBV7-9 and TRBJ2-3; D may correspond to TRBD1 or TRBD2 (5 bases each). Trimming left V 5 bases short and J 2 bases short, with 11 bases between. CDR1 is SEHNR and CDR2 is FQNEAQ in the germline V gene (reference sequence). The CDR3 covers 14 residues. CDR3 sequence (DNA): TGTGCCAGCAGCCCGGGACGGATCACAGATACGCAGTATTTT. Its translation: CASSPGRITDTQYF. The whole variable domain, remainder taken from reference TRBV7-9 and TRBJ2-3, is DTGVSQNPRHKITKRGQNVTFRCDPISEHNRLYWYRQTLGQGPEFLTYFQNEAQLEKSRLLSDRFSAERPKGSFSTLEIQRTEQGDSAMYLCASSPGRITDTQYFGPGTRLTVL.

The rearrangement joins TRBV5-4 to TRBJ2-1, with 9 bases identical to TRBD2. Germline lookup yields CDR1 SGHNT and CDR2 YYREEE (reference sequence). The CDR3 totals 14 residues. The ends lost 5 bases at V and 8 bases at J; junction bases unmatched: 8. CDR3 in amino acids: CASRRRGGRDEQFF. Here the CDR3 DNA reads TGTGCCAGCAGGAGGCGGGGGGGCAGGGATGAGCAGTTCTTC.

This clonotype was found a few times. In DNA, the CDR3 is TGTGCCAGTAGTATTGGGGGGACAGTTAATTCACCCCTCCACTTT. This gives the protein CASSIGGTVNSPLHF. The V gene is TRBV19, the J gene TRBJ1-6; 7 nucleotides align to TRBD1. The V gene end was trimmed by 3 bases and the J gene end by 6 bases; junction bases not matched to a gene: 5. Germline V gene data show CDR1 as LNHDA and CDR2 as SQIVND (reference sequence). This CDR3 comprises 15 residues.

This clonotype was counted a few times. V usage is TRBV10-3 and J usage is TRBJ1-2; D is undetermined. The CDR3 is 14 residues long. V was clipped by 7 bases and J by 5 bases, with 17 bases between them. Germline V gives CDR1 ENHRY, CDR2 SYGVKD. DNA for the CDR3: TGTGCCATCACCCCCACCGCGACGCAGTATGGCTACACCTTC. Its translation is CAITPTATQYGYTF.

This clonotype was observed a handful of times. CDR3 nucleotides: TGCGCCAGCAGCTTGGAAGCGGGCGGGCGAGCTGAAGCTTTCTTT. It yields the protein CASSLEAGGRAEAFF. V gene TRBV5-1 combines with J gene TRBJ1-1; no clear D gene. CDR1 is SGHRS, CDR2 YFSETQ, per germline. The CDR3 has 15 amino acids. Trimming removed 0 bases from V and 6 bases from J, with 15 bases in between.

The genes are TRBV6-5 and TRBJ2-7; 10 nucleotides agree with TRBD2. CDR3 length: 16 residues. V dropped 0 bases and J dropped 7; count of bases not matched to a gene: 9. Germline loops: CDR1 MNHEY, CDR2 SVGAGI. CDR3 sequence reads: CASSYSLAGVPGEQYF. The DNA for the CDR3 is TGTGCCAGCAGTTACTCCCTAGCGGGGGTCCCTGGGGAGCAGTACTTC.

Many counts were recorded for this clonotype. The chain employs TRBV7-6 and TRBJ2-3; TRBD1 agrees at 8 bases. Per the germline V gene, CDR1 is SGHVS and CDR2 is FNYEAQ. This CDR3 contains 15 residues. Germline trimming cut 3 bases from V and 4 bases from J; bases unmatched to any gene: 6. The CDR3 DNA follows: TGTGCCAGCAGCTTTAGACAGGGGCCTCCAGATACGCAGTATTTT. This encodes CASSFRQGPPDTQYF.